This section outlines one T cell receptor (beta chain) sequence together with its context. No cognate antigen has been identified for it. No base-level quality is on record; no much larger clone is a single base apart. The immunoSEQ Assay, a bias-controlled multiplex PCR, was used to amplify TCRbeta CDR3 regions from genomic DNA. For the original study's pipeline: The number of nucleated cells in each sample was estimated by amplification of reference gene primers within the assay. Sequence reads were collapsed and filtered to measure the absolute abundance of every unique TCRbeta CDR3 rearrangement. For each sample, productive Simpson clonality was calculated by taking the square root of Simpson's diversity index across productive rearrangements. This immuneACCESS table, as held by TCRdb, lists in-frame sequences with V and J called but not all clones. Of the missing ones, under half trace to an unresolved V gene in checked studies; the others have no known cause. V and J calls and clone size are copied from that table; D and trimming were computed from the DNA. This sample holds more than 200,000 clones; about 79% were observed only once. The ten largest clones capture 8.9% of the sample.

These data originate in a study of blood T cell repertoires in COVID-19 (TCRdb year 2020). Background for the entire study: The collaborator samples originated in the United States, Italy and Spain and spanned the acute and convalescent phases of COVID-19. Deeply sampled blood TCRbeta repertoires from subjects exposed to, actively infected with, or recovered from COVID-19 were included in the dataset. The samples were drawn from the first 160 participants of the ongoing ImmuneRACE study and from 1,254 subjects provided by 6 global collaborators. The material from the prospective study consisted of cDNA or gDNA derived from T cells, B-cell-depleted T cells, or PBMCs. Nearly every sample came with metadata listing a de-identified subject ID, COVID-19 status, age in years and sex. HLA class I and class II types, where available, came from metadata supplied by the sample provider rather than from assay-based typing. A freely available public database, intended as a resource for researchers studying the immune response to SARS-CoV-2, is where the repertoires were released. What the authors observed across the whole study: The amount of clinical and demographic metadata varied by source and participant and was provided uncurated.

Collaborating institutions collected whole blood in K2EDTA tubes following their own protocols. For TCRbeta analysis, collaborators shipped samples as frozen whole blood, isolated PBMCs, or DNA extracted from either of those sample types. From its cysteine to its phenylalanine, the CDR3 spans 15 amino acids. Only CDR3 DNA is held: 45 bases, read in frame from base 1. V is reduced by 5 bases and J by 4 bases, leaving a spacing of 18 bases between them. Via the germline V gene, CDR1 is MNHEY and CDR2 SVGEGT. The sample was peripheral blood. The sequence was obtained from a man older than 75 with acute or convalescent COVID-19. The rearranged segments are TRBV6-2 or TRBV6-3 and TRBJ2-7; D gene: possibly TRBD2, on 5 matching bases. This receptor carries the CDR3 CASSDTGILIYEQYF. The DNA is as follows: TGTGCCAGCAGTGACACCGGGATACTGATTTACGAGCAGTACTTC.